This T cell receptor (beta chain) stems from a study of siplizumab effects on memory and regulatory T cells. Regarding the study as a whole: In siplizumab cultures, the suppressive function of proliferating Tregs remained unconfirmed. Only a minor fraction of alloreactive clones mapped to unstimulated subsets. In the presence of siplizumab, alloreactive sequences traceable to unstimulated CD4+ memory cells were significantly reduced.

Concerning this clone itself: The antigen is unknown.

Per sample, 95,000 to 100,000 TCR templates underwent assay. Repertoires were generated with immunoSEQ multiplex PCR, while TCRdb's copy carries only in-frame clones and drops some. The data hold 100,000 or so clones, with 92% observed a single time. This CDR3 is 15 amino acids long. Trimming stripped 7 bases from V and 0 bases from J, with 17 bases between. Looked up from germline, CDR1 is GTSNPN and CDR2 is SVGIG (reference sequence). The chain joins TRBV30 to TRBJ2-3; D ambiguous. The sequence was obtained from a human donor in good health. The source material was non-Treg CD4+ T cells sorted from blood. The CDR3 loop is CASYRSDASTDTQYF. The DNA for the CDR3 is TGTGCCTCCTACCGGTCGGACGCTAGCACAGATACGCAGTATTTT.